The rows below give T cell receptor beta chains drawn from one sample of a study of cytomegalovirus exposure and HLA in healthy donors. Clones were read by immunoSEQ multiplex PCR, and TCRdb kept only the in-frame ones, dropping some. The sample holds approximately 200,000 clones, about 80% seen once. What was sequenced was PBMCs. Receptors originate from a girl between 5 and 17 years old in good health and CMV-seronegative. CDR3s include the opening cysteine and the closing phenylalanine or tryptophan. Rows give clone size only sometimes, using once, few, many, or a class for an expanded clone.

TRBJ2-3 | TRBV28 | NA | CASSFGTGAFDTQYF
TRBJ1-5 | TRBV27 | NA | CASTRTGYSNQPQHF
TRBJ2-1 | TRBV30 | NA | CAWRGLAVGHEQFF
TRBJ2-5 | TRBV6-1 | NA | CASRDRDRETQYF
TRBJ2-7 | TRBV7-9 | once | CSSSPDRAGQYF
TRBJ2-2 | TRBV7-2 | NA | CASRSSGGTGELFF
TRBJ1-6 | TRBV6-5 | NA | CASRDRGNSPLHF
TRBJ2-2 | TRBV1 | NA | CTSSHRAGGLAGGLDRGAVF
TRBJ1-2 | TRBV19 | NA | CASSIAPRGRDGYTF
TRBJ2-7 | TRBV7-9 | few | CASSSMPGQGARSYEQYF
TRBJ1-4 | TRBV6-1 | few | CASSEFFQGQKLFF
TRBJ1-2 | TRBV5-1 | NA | CASSAGHGGYTF
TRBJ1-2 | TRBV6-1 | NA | CASSEQGRANYGYTF
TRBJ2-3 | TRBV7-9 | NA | CASSSGLAPVDTQYF